One and the same sample provided the 6 T cell receptor beta chains below, sequenced in a study of blood T cell repertoires in COVID-19. Clones were sequenced by immunoSEQ multiplex PCR, and TCRdb holds only the in-frame ones, with some missing. Here the sample spans roughly 420,000 clones, approximately 87% being singletons. The source material was PBMCs or T cells enriched from blood (not recorded which). The receptors originated from a young woman with acute COVID-19.

This clone was observed once. The chain is built from TRBV3-1 (or the pseudogene TRBV3-2) and TRBJ1-1; no firm D call. The V gene lost 2 bases and the J gene lost 0 bases, with 7 bases spanning the gap. CDR1 is LGHDT and CDR2 is YNNKEL in the germline V gene (reference sequence). This CDR3 region has 14 residues. CDR3 in amino acids: CASSQLEMNTEAFF. The DNA of the CDR3 is TGTGCCAGCAGCCAATTGGAGATGAACACTGAAGCTTTCTTT.

CDR3 sequence reads: CATKGGENTDTQYF. The CDR3 DNA is TGTGCCACAAAGGGGGGGGAAAACACAGATACGCAGTATTTT. The genes are TRBV2 and TRBJ2-3, with a tentative D call TRBD2 (7 bases). The CDR3 is 14 residues long. Germline CDR1 is SNHLY and CDR2 is FYNNEI. Trimming removed 10 bases at V and 2 bases at J, with 16 bases between.

The chain carries TRBV15 and TRBJ2-7; TRBD1 might be the D (7 bases). This CDR3 has 15 amino acids. V was cut by 0 bases and J by 4 bases, with 13 bases left in between. Germline V gene data show CDR1 as LNHNV and CDR2 as YYDKDF (reference sequence). The CDR3 DNA is TGTGCCACCAGCAGAGATCTGGCAGGGGGGTACGAGCAGTACTTC. This codes for CATSRDLAGGYEQYF.

The V gene is TRBV10-3, the J gene TRBJ1-3; weak D call: TRBD1 (5 bases). Germline loops: CDR1 ENHRY, CDR2 SYGVKD. V lost 0 bases and J 0 bases, leaving 18 bases between the germline ends. The length of the CDR3 is 19 residues. The CDR3 DNA reads as TGTGCCATCAGTGAGTCGAATAGACAGTACTATAGCTCTGGAAACACCATATATTTT. Protein product: CAISESNRQYYSSGNTIYF.

This chain connects TRBV15 to TRBJ2-1, with 7 bases lining up with TRBD2. Germline CDR1 and CDR2: LNHNV and YYDKDF (reference sequence). J gave up 8 bases and V 1 base, and 14 bases lay outside the gene matches. This CDR3 has 17 residues. CDR3 nucleotide sequence: TGTGCCACCAGCAGAGTAGGAGCGGGGACCCTTAAGGATGAGCAGTTCTTC. Translation: CATSRVGAGTLKDEQFF.

The sample holds a few counts of this clone. The chain links TRBV6-5 to TRBJ2-2; D perhaps matches TRBD2 (7 bases). V lost 0 bases and J lost 4, with 12 bases in between. The germline CDR1 and CDR2 sequences are MNHEY and SVGAGI. This CDR3 has 16 amino acids. This chain's CDR3 is CASSYSAGAGTGELFF. As DNA, the CDR3 is TGTGCCAGCAGTTACTCGGCGGGGGCGGGCACCGGGGAGCTGTTTTTT.